Below, 20 T cell receptor beta chains from the same sample are listed, as sequenced in a study of vaccination effects on CD4 cells after COVID-19. For these TCRs, the target antigens are not known. The ViraFEST assay expanded antigen-specific CD4+ T cells with viral peptide pools before sequencing. The culture ran for around 10 days before CD4+ T cells were isolated. The person had a PCR-confirmed SARS-CoV-2 infection during March to December 2020. TCRdb's table, derived via immunoSEQ multiplex PCR, lists solely in-frame clones and lacks some. This table has 40,000 or so clones, roughly four fifths appearing once. The source was CD4+ T cells from PBMCs cultured with a peptide pool, collected before COVID-19 vaccination. The source of these receptors is a human donor who had a prior SARS-CoV-2 infection.

V usage is TRBV5-6 and J usage is TRBJ2-3, with 8 bases that match TRBD2. This CDR3 region has 16 residues. CDR1 and CDR2 (germline): SGHDT, YYEEEE. Trimming removed 1 base from V and 2 bases from J; junction bases left unmatched: 6. The CDR3 DNA reads as TGTGCCAGCAGCTTGTACCCAGCGGGAGACACAGATACGCAGTATTTT. Its translation is CASSLYPAGDTDTQYF. The full variable domain, in which reference TRBV5-6 and TRBJ2-3 provide the parts outside the CDR3, is DAGVTQSPTHLIKTRGQQVTLRCSPKSGHDTVSWYQQALGQGPQFIFQYYEEEERQRGNFPDRFSGHQFPNYSSELNVNALLLGDSALYLCASSLYPAGDTDTQYFGPGTRLTVL.

This clone was observed a single time. The J gene is TRBJ1-2, the V gene TRBV12-5; TRBD1 is a possible D gene (5 bases). V was pared by 3 bases and J by 8 bases, with 22 bases between. Germline CDR1 is LGHNT and CDR2 is FRNRAP. This CDR3 comprises 16 residues. The CDR3 region is CASGFLRGRAIAGYTF. In DNA, the CDR3 is TGTGCTAGTGGTTTCCTCCGGGGACGGGCTATTGCGGGCTACACCTTC.

This chain connects TRBV9 to TRBJ2-3, with 8 bases identical to TRBD2. The germline V gene has CDR1 SGDLS and CDR2 YYNGEE. CDR3 length: 17 amino acids. Unmatched junction bases numbered 13, after V lost 4 bases and J lost 3 bases. DNA of the CDR3: TGTGCCAGCAGCTTCGCGGGAGGTGCGGTGTGGACAGATACGCAGTATTTT. As protein: CASSFAGGAVWTDTQYF. Full variable domain (rest looked up from reference TRBV9 and TRBJ2-3): DSGVTQTPKHLITATGQRVTLRCSPRSGDLSVYWYQQSLDQGLQFLIQYYNGEERAKGNILERFSAQQFPDLHSELNLSSLELGDSALYFCASSFAGGAVWTDTQYFGPGTRLTVL.

In DNA form, the CDR3 reads TGTGCCAGCAGCCAATCGGCGGGGGGTACTGAAGCTTTCTTT. Residues: CASSQSAGGTEAFF. The chain couples TRBV16 to TRBJ1-1, with D maybe TRBD1 (5 bases). V dropped 0 bases and J dropped 5 bases, with 10 bases sitting between them. This CDR3 contains 14 residues. Germline V gene data show CDR1 as KGHSY and CDR2 as FQNENV.

The CDR3 sequence: CASSPDRQRPEAFF. CDR3 nucleotide sequence: TGTGCCAGCTCACCGGACAGGCAGAGGCCTGAAGCTTTCTTT. This chain links TRBV18 with TRBJ1-1; 7 positions agree with TRBD1. Germline CDR1 KGHSH, CDR2 LQKENI. This CDR3 region has 14 residues. V was clipped by 3 bases and J by 6 bases; unmatched bases: 7.

V gene TRBV11-2 combines with J gene TRBJ1-1; D is undetermined. V lost 5 bases, J lost 4 bases, and 11 bases lay in between. This CDR3 is 13 amino acids long. CDR1 SGHAT and CDR2 FQNNGV come from the germline V gene. CDR3 bases: TGTGCCAGCAGCCAACGTAGGAGCACTGAAGCTTTCTTT. This codes for CASSQRRSTEAFF.

This clone was found a few times. The CDR3 nucleotides are TGTGCCTGGAGTACACCTGAAGGGATTCCCGGGGAGCTGTTTTTT. It translates to CAWSTPEGIPGELFF. The gene calls are TRBV30 and TRBJ2-2, with no clear D. This CDR3 comprises 15 residues. The germline CDR1 and CDR2 sequences are GTSNPN and SVGIG (reference sequence). V shed 2 bases and J shed 6 bases, with 16 bases lying between them.

The genes are TRBV2 and TRBJ2-2; the D gene is possibly TRBD1 (5 bases). The V gene lost 4 bases and the J gene lost 9 bases, with 9 bases spanning the gap. The CDR3 extends over 12 amino acids. CDR1 SNHLY and CDR2 FYNNEI come from the germline V gene. CDR3 in amino acids: CASSVWGRELFF. For the CDR3, the DNA is TGTGCCAGCAGTGTGTGGGGCAGGGAGCTGTTTTTT.

V usage is TRBV24-1 and J usage is TRBJ2-5; TRBD2 matches 8 bases. This CDR3 has 16 residues. Germline V gene data show CDR1 as KGHDR and CDR2 as SFDVKD. After removal of 1 base from V and 0 bases from J, the junction contained 3 bases not matched to a gene. The CDR3 coding sequence is TGTGCCACCAGTGATTTCACGCGGGAGGACCAAGAGACCCAGTACTTC. This encodes CATSDFTREDQETQYF.

The chain employs TRBV28 and TRBJ2-3; 9 bases line up with TRBD2. J gave up 6 bases and V 8 bases, and 6 bases lay outside the gene matches. This CDR3 is 13 amino acids long. The germline gives CDR1 MDHEN, CDR2 SYDVKM. The CDR3 DNA sequence: TGTGCCAGCGAGCGGGAGGCCGTGGATACGCAGTATTTT. Translation: CASEREAVDTQYF.

V gene TRBV6-5 combines with J gene TRBJ2-7; TRBD2 matches at 9 bases. V gave up 8 bases and J gave up 2 bases; unmatched junction bases: 1. The CDR3 spans 12 residues. CDR1 MNHEY and CDR2 SVGAGI come from the germline V gene. This chain's CDR3 is CASLAGAYEQYF. DNA for the CDR3: TGTGCCAGCTTAGCGGGAGCCTACGAGCAGTACTTC.

The V and J genes are TRBV5-8 and TRBJ1-5, with 8 bases identical to TRBD1. The germline V gene has CDR1 SGHTS and CDR2 YDEGEE. This CDR3 contains 16 residues. V was clipped by 2 bases and J by 2 bases; unmatched bases: 6. In DNA form, the CDR3 reads TGTGCCAGCAGCTTTGACAGGGGCGAACGCAATCAGCCCCAGCATTTT. Protein product: CASSFDRGERNQPQHF. The variable domain in full, completed from reference TRBV5-8 and TRBJ1-5, reads EAGVTQSPTHLIKTRGQQATLRCSPISGHTSVYWYQQALGLGLQFLLWYDEGEERNRGNFPPRFSGRQFPNYSSELNVNALELEDSALYLCASSFDRGERNQPQHFGDGTRLSIL.

This rearrangement joins TRBV6-5 to TRBJ2-1; no firm D call. V lost 5 bases to trimming and J lost 8 bases, with 16 bases between them. In germline, CDR1 is MNHEY, CDR2 SVGAGI. The CDR3 is 14 residues long. The CDR3 region has the DNA TGTGCCAGCAGTCGCACCCCACAGCCGGATGAGCAGTTCTTC. Amino acid sequence: CASSRTPQPDEQFF.

The chain has TRBV9 and TRBJ2-4, with 7 positions matching TRBD2. Trimming took 4 bases from V and 0 from J; bases not matched to a gene: 7. The CDR3 sequence is 16 residues long. Germline lookup yields CDR1 SGDLS and CDR2 YYNGEE. CDR3 residues: CASSPSGILAKNIQYF. CDR3 bases: TGTGCCAGCAGCCCCAGCGGGATTTTAGCCAAAAACATTCAGTACTTC.

The chain uses TRBV7-3 and TRBJ2-3; the D gene is possibly TRBD2 (5 bases). From germline, CDR1 is SGHTA and CDR2 FQGTGA. CDR3 size: 14 residues. Trimming cost V 5 bases and J 3 bases, with 12 bases left between them. CDR3 residues: CASSQGLATDTQYF. DNA for the CDR3: TGTGCCAGCAGCCAAGGGCTAGCAACAGATACGCAGTATTTT. Full variable domain (remainder filled in from reference TRBV7-3 and TRBJ2-3): GAGVSQTPSNKVTEKGKYVELRCDPISGHTALYWYRQSLGQGPEFLIYFQGTGAADDSGLPNDRFFAVRPEGSVSTLKIQRTERGDSAVYLCASSQGLATDTQYFGPGTRLTVL.

The genes are TRBV29-1 and TRBJ2-5; TRBD2 might be the D (7 bases). Germline-derived CDR1 and CDR2 are SQVTM and ANQGSEA. This CDR3 region has 13 residues. Trimming left V 6 bases short and J 5 bases short, with 16 bases between. CDR3 sequence (DNA): TGCAGCGTGAAGAGGGGGGGAGGGGAGACCCAGTACTTC. Translating gives CSVKRGGGETQYF. The whole variable domain, remainder taken from reference TRBV29-1 and TRBJ2-5, is SAVISQKPSRDICQRGTSLTIQCQVDSQVTMMFWYRQQPGQSLTLIATANQGSEATYESGFVIDKFPISRPNLTFSTLTVSNMSPEDSSIYLCSVKRGGGETQYFGPGTRLLVL.

V and J are TRBV2 and TRBJ2-1; tentatively, D is TRBD2 (6 bases). The CDR3 loop spans 16 amino acids. V was cut by 7 bases and J by 4 bases, with 20 bases left in between. Germline-derived CDR1 and CDR2 are SNHLY and FYNNEI. The CDR3 spells CASTRDATRSYNEQFF. The DNA of the CDR3 is TGTGCCAGCACCCGCGATGCGACTAGGAGTTACAATGAGCAGTTCTTC. Full variable domain (outside the CDR3, taken from reference TRBV2 and TRBJ2-1): EPEVTQTPSHQVTQMGQEVILRCVPISNHLYFYWYRQILGQKVEFLVSFYNNEISEKSEIFDDQFSVERPDGSNFTLKIRSTKLEDSAMYFCASTRDATRSYNEQFFGPGTRLTVL.

In its sample, this clone was seen a few times. V is TRBV5-4 and J is TRBJ1-1; D unresolved. The CDR3 sequence is 14 residues long. CDR1 SGHNT and CDR2 YYREEE come from the germline V gene (reference sequence). Trimming left V 0 bases short and J 4 bases short, with 10 bases between. CDR3: CASSLEAFTTEAFF. In DNA, the CDR3 is TGTGCCAGCAGCTTGGAGGCTTTTACCACTGAAGCTTTCTTT. The full variable domain, rest sourced from reference TRBV5-4 and TRBJ1-1, is ETGVTQSPTHLIKTRGQQVTLRCSSQSGHNTVSWYQQALGQGPQFIFQYYREEENGRGNFPPRFSGLQFPNYSSELNVNALELDDSALYLCASSLEAFTTEAFFGQGTRLTVV.

This chain uses TRBV30 with TRBJ2-7; 9 bases agree with TRBD1. V lost 4 bases, J lost 4 bases, and 11 bases stayed unmatched. The germline V gene has CDR1 GTSNPN and CDR2 SVGIG (reference sequence). There are 15 residues in the CDR3. In nucleotides, the CDR3 is TGTGCCTGGAACAAAAAGACAGGGGGGCTATACGAGCAGTACTTC. Its translation is CAWNKKTGGLYEQYF.

The chain combines TRBV7-2 with TRBJ2-7; D possibly corresponds to TRBD2 (5 bases). The ends were cut back, 2 bases at V and 10 bases at J, with 15 bases in the middle. From germline, CDR1 is SGHTA and CDR2 FQGNSA. CDR3 length equals 13 residues. The CDR3 region has the DNA TGTGCCAGCAGCTTAAGTCGAGGGTTTGAACAGTACTTC. This gives the protein CASSLSRGFEQYF.